This T cell receptor beta chain stems from a study of cytomegalovirus exposure and HLA in healthy donors. The PCR ran on 60 Vbeta and 13 Jbeta primers. Authors' processing steps: In a later analysis, some 80 million unique TCR beta chains included roughly 11 million shared by two or more donors. Assay: immunoSEQ multiplex PCR; the TCRdb copy retains only in-frame clones and omits some. V and J calls and clone size are as listed in that table; D and trimming were resolved from the DNA. The sample consists of 180,000 or so clones, roughly 80% of them appearing once. V was clipped by 8 bases and J by 3 bases, with 20 bases between them. The germline V gene encodes CDR1 MNHNY and CDR2 SVGAGI (reference sequence). The CDR3 sequence is 16 residues long.

Material: PBMCs. The origin of this receptor is a woman aged 40 to 50 in good health and CMV-seropositive. The chain couples TRBV6-6 to TRBJ1-5, with unresolved D. The CDR3 coding sequence is TGTGCCAGCGAATCGAGGCAGACTAACTTCAATCAGCCCCAGCATTTT. Translated, it gives CASESRQTNFNQPQHF.